These T cell receptor beta chains were read from a single sample in a study of cytomegalovirus exposure and HLA in healthy donors. TCRdb keeps only in-frame clones here, not all; method: immunoSEQ multiplex PCR. This table has some 130,000 clones, 75% to 85% appearing once. The sample comprised PBMCs. The receptor source for this set is a female donor in good health and CMV-seronegative. Each CDR3 is given with its conserved first and last residue.

v_gene: TRBV10-3; CDR3aa: CAISESRTGKAHEQYF
v_gene: TRBV6-5; CDR3aa: CASSYSKGPRNTIYF
v_gene: TRBV2; CDR3aa: CASSKGQAATGGYTF
v_gene: TRBV4-1; CDR3aa: CASSQLRRGGSSYNEQFF
v_gene: TRBV23-1; CDR3aa: CASIRSGGSQVFSGNTIYF
v_gene: TRBV9; CDR3aa: CASSVATGQGDTEAFF
v_gene: TRBV19; CDR3aa: CASTDPGHTYGYTF
v_gene: TRBV7-9; CDR3aa: CASSLLMTENYGYTF
v_gene: TRBV7-3; CDR3aa: CASSPSTEYGYTF
v_gene: TRBV28; CDR3aa: CASSDPLGGDEQFF
v_gene: TRBV4-3; CDR3aa: CASSQDTAGLYEQYF
v_gene: TRBV4-1; CDR3aa: CASSQDAGARRIGYTF
v_gene: TRBV10-3; CDR3aa: CATGGSGNTIYF
v_gene: TRBV14; CDR3aa: CASSQLGGQGAYEQYF
v_gene: TRBV13; CDR3aa: CASSFGGGETQYF
v_gene: TRBV28; CDR3aa: CASSTEGGLRKTEAFF
v_gene: TRBV5-1; CDR3aa: CASSLGQGGEQYF
v_gene: TRBV4-1; CDR3aa: CASAQGPLGQPQHF
v_gene: TRBV7-9; CDR3aa: CASSFSPGLAGGWNNEQFF
v_gene: TRBV14; CDR3aa: CASSHLLGRGSPAKNIQYF
v_gene: TRBV2; CDR3aa: CASELYRGLETQYF
v_gene: TRBV10-3; CDR3aa: CAISEPDREGYF
v_gene: TRBV10-3; CDR3aa: CAITDSGTGLIYEQYF
v_gene: TRBV21-1; CDR3aa: CASSLIDRIPDTQYF
v_gene: TRBV7-3; CDR3aa: CASSWGPTVRQFF
v_gene: TRBV7-8; CDR3aa: CASSSGGGGPANEKLFF
v_gene: TRBV9; CDR3aa: CASSASGATSSEQYF
v_gene: TRBV7-3; CDR3aa: CASSFRGAKDTQYF
v_gene: TRBV25-1; CDR3aa: CASSLGQGLPYGYTF
v_gene: TRBV5-4; CDR3aa: CASSPGLNTEAFF
v_gene: TRBV5-1; CDR3aa: CASSLAGTGVGNTIYF
v_gene: TRBV2; CDR3aa: CASSGLARRAGELFF
v_gene: TRBV7-3; CDR3aa: CASSGGVSTDTQYF
v_gene: TRBV5-6; CDR3aa: CASSLGRGGETQYF
v_gene: TRBV30; CDR3aa: CAWRRTSGTDTQYF
v_gene: TRBV7-8; CDR3aa: CASSVRQFYNSPLHF
v_gene: TRBV6-6; CDR3aa: CASSNSGGGRAGELFF
v_gene: TRBV5-4; CDR3aa: CASSFEGNTEAFF
v_gene: TRBV10-3; CDR3aa: CAISPRTGLGETQYF
v_gene: TRBV9; CDR3aa: CASSVDEGQTAFF
v_gene: TRBV18; CDR3aa: CASSTTPLDYGYTF
v_gene: TRBV19; CDR3aa: CASSMRGNENIQYF
v_gene: TRBV18; CDR3aa: CASSPPDREAFF
v_gene: TRBV4-1; CDR3aa: CASSQDSANTGELFF
v_gene: TRBV7-8; CDR3aa: CASSLADGRAWETQYF
v_gene: TRBV10-3; CDR3aa: CAIGDRGSNYGYTF
v_gene: TRBV25-1; CDR3aa: CASRVREGLGYTF
v_gene: TRBV2; CDR3aa: CASSEYLRQGETQYF
v_gene: TRBV5-4; CDR3aa: CASSWTGLNSPLHF
v_gene: TRBV5-1; CDR3aa: CASSSNSGGAYNEQFF
v_gene: TRBV5-1; CDR3aa: CASSLEPGNEQFF
v_gene: TRBV6-6; CDR3aa: CASRSARSSSYEQYF
v_gene: TRBV5-1; CDR3aa: CASSLGWGQNTEAFF
v_gene: TRBV7-9; CDR3aa: CASSWGRAATTGELFF